One and the same sample provided the 8 T cell receptor beta chains below, sequenced in a study of radiotherapy plus CTLA-4 blockade in lung cancer. The protocol was immunoSEQ multiplex PCR, while the TCRdb copy is restricted to in-frame clones and leaves out a portion. Of under 90,000 clones in the sample, roughly 78% were seen once. Sequencing was performed on peripheral blood, taken from a patient treated with radiotherapy plus ipilimumab. These TCRs come from a human donor with non-small cell lung cancer that progressed on radiotherapy plus ipilimumab.

The chain links TRBV29-1 to TRBJ1-4, with D unclear. The length of the CDR3 is 16 residues. Germline-derived CDR1 and CDR2 are SQVTM and ANQGSEA. Trimming pared 6 bases from V and 0 bases from J, leaving 17 bases between. The CDR3 spells CSVIPTGQATNEKLFF. Here the CDR3 DNA reads TGCAGCGTCATACCCACCGGTCAGGCAACTAATGAAAAACTGTTTTTT.

This clone was detected only a few times. The rearrangement joins TRBV18 to TRBJ1-2; D is possibly TRBD1 (5 bases). V was clipped by 3 bases and J by 3 bases, with 8 bases between them. The CDR3 is 13 residues long. Germline V gene data show CDR1 as KGHSH and CDR2 as LQKENI. The CDR3: CASSPQGDYGYTF. DNA of the CDR3: TGTGCCAGCTCACCTCAGGGTGACTATGGCTACACCTTC.

The chain recombines TRBV20-1 with TRBJ1-2; D is ambiguous. V was shortened by 5 bases and J by 11 bases, with 12 bases between the two germline ends. Germline V gene sequence: CDR1 DFQATT, CDR2 SNEGSKA (reference sequence). The CDR3 spans 10 residues. The CDR3 region is CSAGLRVYTF. The DNA for the CDR3 is TGCAGTGCTGGTTTGAGGGTTTACACCTTC.

This sequence joins TRBV9 and TRBJ1-2; D is uncertain. Germline loops: CDR1 SGDLS, CDR2 YYNGEE. Trimming left V 0 bases short and J 3 bases short, with 3 bases between. The CDR3 contains 12 residues. The CDR3 sequence is CASSVGYYGYTF. For the CDR3, the DNA is TGTGCCAGCAGCGTAGGATACTATGGCTACACCTTC.

This chain connects TRBV19 to TRBJ1-2; the D gene is possibly TRBD1 (5 bases). V gave up 6 bases and J gave up 0 bases, with 17 bases separating them. The CDR3 consists of 16 residues. Per the germline V gene, CDR1 is LNHDA and CDR2 is SQIVND (reference sequence). CDR3 loop: CASSLGQGVANYGYTF. The CDR3 bases are TGTGCCAGTAGCCTGGGCCAGGGAGTAGCTAACTATGGCTACACCTTC.

The chain employs TRBV6-5 and TRBJ1-1; D gene ambiguous. The V gene lost 5 bases and the J gene lost 3 bases, with 10 bases spanning the gap. CDR3 length: 13 amino acids. Germline lookup yields CDR1 MNHEY and CDR2 SVGAGI. The CDR3 loop is CASSPEWDTEAFF. The CDR3 DNA is TGTGCCAGCAGTCCCGAGTGGGACACTGAAGCTTTCTTT.

V usage is TRBV11-2 and J usage is TRBJ1-2; D might be TRBD1 (6 bases). The V end lost 0 bases, the J end lost 4 bases, and 12 bases lay between the germline ends. CDR3 length equals 15 residues. Germline CDR1 and CDR2: SGHAT and FQNNGV. CDR3 loop: CASSLDLWDTYGYTF. The CDR3, as DNA: TGTGCCAGCAGCTTAGATCTGTGGGACACCTATGGCTACACCTTC.

CDR3 DNA sequence: TGCGCCAGCAGCCCCTCTAGCGGGACCTACGAGCAGTACTTC. Amino acid sequence: CASSPSSGTYEQYF. This sequence joins TRBV4-1 and TRBJ2-7, with 9 bases that match TRBD2. CDR1 and CDR2 from the germline V gene are MGHRA and YSYEKL. With 4 bases clipped from V and 2 bases from J, the junction kept 3 bases outside the gene matches. The CDR3 runs to 14 residues.